The clone carrying this T cell receptor (beta chain) has only one observation. This specimen comes from a study of blood T cell repertoires in COVID-19. Whole-study context: Acute-phase and convalescent COVID-19 samples originated in the United States, Italy and Spain.

The data were produced by immunoSEQ multiplex PCR, yet TCRdb's version contains in-frame clones alone and is incomplete. The sample records a few hundred thousand clones, 90% being singletons. Participant reports of clinical history set cohort assignment. Per germline, CDR1 LNHDA and CDR2 SQIVND (reference sequence). CDR3 size: 13 residues. Trimming at V came to 9 bases and at J to 1 base, leaving 4 bases not matched to a gene. Sequencing input: PBMCs or T cells enriched from blood (not recorded which). The origin of this receptor is a woman in her late teens or twenties with acute COVID-19. This rearrangement joins TRBV19 to TRBJ2-7; 9 bases align to TRBD2. CDR3 in DNA: TGTGCCAGCCGGACTAGCGTGTCCTACGAGCAGTACTTC. It is translated as CASRTSVSYEQYF.